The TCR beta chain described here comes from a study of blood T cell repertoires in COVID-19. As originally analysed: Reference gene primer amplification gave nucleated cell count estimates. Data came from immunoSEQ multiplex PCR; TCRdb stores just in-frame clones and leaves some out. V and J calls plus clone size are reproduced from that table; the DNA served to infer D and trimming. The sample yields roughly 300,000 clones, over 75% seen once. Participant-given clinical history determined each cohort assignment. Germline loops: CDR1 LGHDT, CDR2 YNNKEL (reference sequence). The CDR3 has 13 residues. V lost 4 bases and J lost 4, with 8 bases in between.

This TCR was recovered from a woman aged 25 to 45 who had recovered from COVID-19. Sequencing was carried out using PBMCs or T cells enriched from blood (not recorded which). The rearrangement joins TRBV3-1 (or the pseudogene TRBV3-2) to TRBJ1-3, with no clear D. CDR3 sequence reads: CASSLGRGNTIYF. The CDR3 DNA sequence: TGTGCCAGCAGCCTAGGGAGAGGAAACACCATATATTTT.